This TCR beta chain emerged from a study of cytomegalovirus exposure and HLA in healthy donors. General observations from the study: The study found most TCR sequences rare, yet found some public TCRs in many donors. A previous analysis found most TCR beta V segments productive roughly 87% or roughly 30% of the time. The study dropped some indistinguishable V segments, TRBV6-2 and TRBV6-3 among them.

Though probably carrying unrecorded immune exposures, donors were nominally healthy at sampling. Germline trimming cut 5 bases from V and 8 bases from J; bases unmatched to any gene: 10. CDR1 is LGHNA and CDR2 is YNFKEQ in the germline V gene. The CDR3 is 15 residues long. For this clone: Its target is unknown.

The PCR employed 60 Vbeta primers together with 13 Jbeta primers. Assay used: immunoSEQ multiplex PCR; TCRdb lists only in-frame clones, some missing. The sample holds under 200,000 clones, roughly four fifths seen once. This receptor was identified in a woman aged 18 to 35 in good health and CMV-seronegative. The J gene is TRBJ2-1, the V gene TRBV4-2, with TRBD1 matching 9 bases. Sequenced material: PBMCs. The CDR3 DNA reads TGTGCCAGCAGCGAGGGGGGGCGGACAGGGGATGAGCAGTTCTTC. This encodes CASSEGGRTGDEQFF.